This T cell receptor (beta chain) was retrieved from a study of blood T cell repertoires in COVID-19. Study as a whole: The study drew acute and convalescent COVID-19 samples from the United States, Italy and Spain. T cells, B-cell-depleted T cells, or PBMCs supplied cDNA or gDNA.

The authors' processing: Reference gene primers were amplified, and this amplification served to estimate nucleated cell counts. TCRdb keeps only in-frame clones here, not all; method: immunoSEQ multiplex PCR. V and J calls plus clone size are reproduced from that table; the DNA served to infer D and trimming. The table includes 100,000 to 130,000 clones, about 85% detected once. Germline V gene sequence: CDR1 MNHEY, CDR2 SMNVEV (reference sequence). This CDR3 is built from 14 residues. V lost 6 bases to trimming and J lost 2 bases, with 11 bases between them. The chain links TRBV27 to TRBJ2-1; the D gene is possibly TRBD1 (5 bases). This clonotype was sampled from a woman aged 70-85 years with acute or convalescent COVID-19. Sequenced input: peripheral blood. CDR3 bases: TGTGCCAGCAGGACAGACCTACCCTACAATGAGCAGTTCTTC. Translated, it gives CASRTDLPYNEQFF.